Included here is one TCR beta chain sequence, with context. No antigen is known for it. One base away there is no much larger clone; base qualities are not given. The record originates from a study of vaccination and CD4 T cells after COVID-19 (dated by TCRdb to 2021 to 2024). In terms of the full investigation: Six males and four females were included in the convalescent cohort, with two Hispanic individuals, seven Caucasians, two Asians and one multiracial person represented. Post-COVID blood samples were collected from convalescent patients a median of about 92 days after diagnosis, with a range of about 30 to 161 days. In control cultures, a CEFX viral epitope pool was used as positive control, an HIV-1 Nef peptide pool was used as negative control, or no peptide was added. Post-vaccine blood samples were collected a median of around 2.5 months after the second vaccine dose, ranging from about 13 to 241 days. Each participant got two doses of either the Pfizer-BioNTech BNT162b2 vaccine (n=8) or the Moderna mRNA-1273 vaccine (n=2). The cultures were stimulated with overlapping spike peptide pools from SARS-CoV-2 and from the common cold coronaviruses HCoV-NL63, HCoV-OC43 and HCoV-229E. The spike-specific CD4+ TCR repertoire was compared before and after mRNA vaccination in approximately 9 COVID-19 convalescent patients and a handful of infection-naive healthy vaccine recipients. An earlier paper using these donors assessed, at the TCR clonotype level, memory CD4+ T cell crossreactivity between SARS-CoV-2 and common cold coronavirus spike proteins.

Interpreted using the paper, the treatment or condition label stands for: approximately 10-day PBMC culture with coronavirus spike peptide pools or control peptides (ViraFEST assay). CD4+ T cells from unexposed donors were collected before the COVID-19 pandemic (2011-2018). The ViraFEST assay was used in the study, in which antigen-specific T cells were expanded with peptide pools and expanded clonotypes were subsequently identified by TCR sequencing. PBMCs were cultured at about 2 million per well in IMDM supplemented with around 5.5% human AB serum and about 10 IU/ml IL-2, with approximately 11 ug/ml peptide pools added. Half of the culture medium was replaced with fresh IL-2-containing medium on days 3 and 7. CD4+ T cells were isolated after approximately 10 days of culture through negative selection using the EasySep CD4+ T cell isolation kit. As far as cell numbers permitted, CD4+ T cells from unexposed donors were tested for reactivity against SARS-CoV-2 S and N as well as four spike pools from common cold coronaviruses. Ficoll-Paque Plus gradient centrifugation was used to isolate PBMCs from whole blood, and the isolated PBMCs were then either used fresh or cryopreserved at -140C. In general, triplicate wells were set up for every culture condition. Leukapheresis product for the unexposed donors was bought commercially.

Library generation was performed with PCR. DNA from cultured CD4+ T cells underwent TCR sequencing with the Oncomine TCR Beta short-read assay at the Johns Hopkins FTIC core. The QIAamp micro DNA kit was used to extract genomic DNA from the cultured CD4+ T cells. Oncomine TCR Beta libraries from cultured CD4+ T cells were pooled with unique dual indexes and sequenced on an Illumina iSeq 100. The published analysis was carried out like this. Non-productive sequences were removed, and CDR3s that did not start with C, did not end with F or W, or were shorter than 7 amino acids were discarded. Antigen-specific clonotypes were identified using the MANAFEST web application through comparison of peptide-stimulated wells with reference and other culture wells. For a clone to be called positive, the clone needed an FDR below 0.05, an odds ratio above 5, and a productive frequency above 0.1% in at least two of three replicate wells. Cross-reactive clonotypes were defined as significantly expanded in both SARS-CoV-2 spike wells and at least one common cold coronavirus spike condition. Levenshtein distances (stringdist) and unrooted phylogenetic trees (ape) in R version 3.6.1 were used to assess CDR3 homology. The raw public reads went through TCRdb reprocessing: fastp at Q25, MiXCR clone calling, in-frame beta chains kept. For every CDR3 protein sequence, its rows merge into one entry that carries the most common genes and DNA. The V and J calls were determined by TCRdb, not by the authors. The sample yields thousands of distinct CDR3 sequences; around 47% were counted once. The ten largest clones add up to around two fifths of the sample.

The trim is 0 bases for V and 6 bases for J, with a gap of 20 bases between the germline ends. From the cysteine through the phenylalanine, the CDR3 covers 18 amino acids. The CDR3 DNA has 54 bases and is translated from base 1. The germline V gene (reference sequence) yields MNHEY for CDR1 and SMNVEV for CDR2. The full study reports these points: Relatively few convalescent patients were included in the study, and early timepoints after natural infection were not analyzed. An increase in the median number of SARS-CoV-2-reactive clonotypes from 21 after infection to roughly 38 after vaccination was observed, but the change was not found to be significant. Nearly all vaccine-specific clones in convalescent patients (304 of 307) were mono-reactive for SARS-CoV-2 spike rather than cross-reactive with common cold coronaviruses. Among the post-vaccine SARS-CoV-2-reactive clones in convalescent patients, a median about 86% showed up only after vaccination, which suggests vaccine-specific priming.

Recombination joined TRBV27 with TRBJ2-2, with a weak D call of TRBD1 (5 bases match). The sequenced sample consisted of CD4+ T cells from blood, cultured in vitro. The origin of this receptor is a human donor in good health. At the DNA level, the sequence is TGTGCCAGCAGTTTATCCCCGCGCAGGGATTTTCAACCCGGGGAGCTGTTTTTT. It translates to CASSLSPRRDFQPGELFF.